This entry concerns a single TCR beta chain. TCRdb called the RT-PCR reads again in MiXCR, with one record for every CDR3 protein. The sample consists of almost 700,000 distinct CDR3 sequences, about 14% of them appearing once. Trimming took 1 base from V and 0 from J; bases not matched to a gene: 11. The CDR3 has 18 residues. The germline V gene encodes CDR1 LNHDA and CDR2 SQIVND (reference sequence). The sample consisted of memory CD4+ T cells from blood. The rearrangement links TRBV19 to TRBJ2-7; TRBD1 agrees at 8 bases. The sequence derives from a female donor in good health, serving as a healthy control. CDR3 sequence (DNA): TGTGCCAGTAGTATAGTTTTCATTCGACAGGGGAGCTCCTACGAGCAGTACTTC. Translated: CASSIVFIRQGSSYEQYF.